These 5 T cell receptor beta chains share one sample of origin, sequenced in a study of long-term antiretroviral therapy in people with HIV. Running of the v3.0 immunoSEQ assay took place at survey level. Measured with immunoSEQ multiplex PCR; TCRdb has only the in-frame clones, and not every one. The sample has about 23,000 clones, 70% to 90% seen once. Source: unsorted PBMCs, taken 1.6 years after starting antiretroviral therapy. The receptors here all came from a man aged 35 to 55 with HIV.

The chain uses TRBV9 and TRBJ1-2; 10 nucleotides line up with TRBD1. This CDR3 is built from 16 residues. V shed 0 bases, J shed 8 bases, and the junction held 10 bases outside the gene matches. Germline loops: CDR1 SGDLS, CDR2 YYNGEE. CDR3 coding DNA: TGTGCCAGCAGCGTAGCTCCGACAGGGGGCATGGAAGGCTACACCTTC. Translating it yields CASSVAPTGGMEGYTF.

The V and J genes are TRBV7-9 and TRBJ2-1, with D maybe TRBD2 (6 bases). The V gene lost 5 bases and the J gene lost 7 bases, with 21 bases spanning the gap. This CDR3 contains 16 residues. Per the germline V gene, CDR1 is SEHNR and CDR2 is FQNEAQ (reference sequence). The CDR3 DNA is TGTGCCAGCAGCCCACCGGGAGTTAGTGGTAGGAATGAGCAGTTCTTC. Translated, it gives CASSPPGVSGRNEQFF.

V usage is TRBV6-1 and J usage is TRBJ2-7; 12 bases are a match to TRBD1. V lost 2 bases and J lost 4; bases outside the gene matches: 3. CDR1 and CDR2 (germline): MNHNS, SASEGT. This CDR3 comprises 15 residues. The CDR3 nucleotides are TGTGCCAGCAGTGAACCGGGACAGGGGGCTTACGAGCAGTACTTC. Amino acid sequence: CASSEPGQGAYEQYF.

The chain carries TRBV9 and TRBJ1-1, with 9 bases identical to TRBD1. Trimming cost V 3 bases and J 3 bases; bases outside gene matches: 9. From germline, CDR1 is SGDLS and CDR2 YYNGEE. The CDR3 consists of 16 residues. The CDR3 coding sequence is TGTGCCAGCAGCGCAGGAGTGGACAGGGGATACACTGAAGCTTTCTTT. It is translated as CASSAGVDRGYTEAFF.

The DNA for the CDR3 is TGTGCCAGCAGCTTAGCTGAAGGGGGCGGCGGTAGTCAGCCCCAGCATTTT. Protein: CASSLAEGGGGSQPQHF. The chain couples TRBV7-9 to TRBJ1-5, with 7 bases lining up with TRBD1. The ends lost 0 bases at V and 6 bases at J; junction bases unmatched: 11. Germline CDR1 and CDR2: SEHNR and FQNEAQ (reference sequence). The CDR3 loop spans 17 amino acids.